This TCR beta chain was recorded in a study of TIL therapy for anti-PD-1-resistant metastatic lung cancer. As for the study in general: Most patients had lung adenocarcinoma. Study-wide results and limits: The cohort had more treatment-naive, never-smoker and oncogene-addicted patients than typical.

Described time point: pre-treatment sample, taken before nivolumab and TIL therapy. Tumor tissue came from excised metastases, mostly pleural nodules or supraclavicular lymph nodes. Progressing patients received lymphodepletion, expanded TIL infusion and IL-2. V gave up 4 bases and J gave up 9 bases, with 19 bases separating them. The CDR3 covers 14 residues. Germline V gene lookup returns CDR1 GTSNPN and CDR2 SVGIG (reference sequence). This clone was counted at least ten times. Its specificity is unknown. The libraries were made with immunoSEQ v3. The assay was immunoSEQ multiplex PCR, and TCRdb's table has in-frame clones only and misses some. The sample has 95,000 or so clones, just over 65% seen once.

This sequence joins TRBV30 and TRBJ2-1, with no clear D. The receptor was derived from a person between 25 and 80 years old with non-small cell lung cancer. The sample consisted of tumor tissue, taken at baseline. In nucleotides, the CDR3 is TGTGCCTGGAACCAAAAGGGCAAGCGTGGTGAGCAGTTCTTC. Protein: CAWNQKGKRGEQFF.